This T cell receptor beta chain originates from a study of shared clonotypes between healthy human individuals. Study-level findings and limits: Clonotype sharing among donors was thought likely to change with sequencing depth. Several donors held approximately 5% of naive CD4 clonotypes in common.

A remark on this clone: No antigen is known for it.

Germline V gives CDR1 MNHNY, CDR2 SVGAGI (reference sequence). The CDR3 runs 13 residues. V shed 7 bases, J shed 6 bases, and the junction held 8 bases outside the gene matches. TCRdb's table, derived via immunoSEQ multiplex PCR, lists solely in-frame clones and lacks some. The data show some 2.4 million clones, 90% to 95% seen once. V usage is TRBV6-6 and J usage is TRBJ1-2; TRBD1 aligns across 7 bases. Sequencing was done on a sample of naive CD4+ T cells from PBMCs. Subset given: CD45RA+ positively selected. The clonotype was recovered from a man aged 18 to 29 in good health. Some clones in this sample may be carry-over from other donors' samples. The CDR3 DNA is TGTGCCAGCAACTCCCGACAGGGCGATGGCTACACCTTC. Its translation is CASNSRQGDGYTF.